Sequencing of this T cell receptor (beta chain) was carried out in a study of cytomegalovirus exposure and HLA in healthy donors (TCRdb year 2017). Context from the whole study: According to a later analysis, the 110 or so validation repertoires were produced on the same platform as the 700 or so repertoires of the first cohort. The study combined high-throughput TCR immunosequencing, statistical association of individual TCRs with disease status, and machine learning to predict cytomegalovirus infection status. Along with the approximately 620-subject first cohort, a separate validation cohort of approximately 110 different subjects was used. The study aimed to test whether signatures of past pathogen exposure could be identified by cataloging public T cell receptors. Overall study results and their limits: According to the authors, the approach could potentially be generalized to other disease states and immunological phenotypes. Most TCR sequences were observed very rarely across donors, whereas some public TCRs were present in many individuals. In a later analysis, TCRs clustered in the first cohort were found to also tend to co-occur in the 120 or so validation repertoires, with about 93% of cluster scores above 0. All 110 or so repertoires were used to score co-occurrence in the validation cohort in a later analysis, because that analysis had no HLA typing for the cohort. The classifier was reported to diagnose cytomegalovirus status with high specificity and sensitivity in both the original and validation cohorts. The study gave a list of roughly 150 TCR beta chains associated with cytomegalovirus. In vitro tests confirmed that a few of the cytomegalovirus-associated TCR beta chains recognize cytomegalovirus antigens.

The library was prepared using the immunoSEQ multiplex PCR assay. As for the authors' bioinformatics: A statistical classification framework was developed to diagnose cytomegalovirus status using the catalog of TCR beta chain sequences. The table was pulled from immuneACCESS by TCRdb, which kept in-frame rearrangements only. Such tables lose some clones; where checked, under half of the loss comes from unresolved V genes, and the rest has no known cause. V, J and clone size reflect that table, while D and trimming were determined from the DNA. The sample table lists around 150,000 clones, 90% to 95% of them with a count of one. Around 0.7% of the sample belongs to the ten largest clones. The CDR1 and CDR2 encoded by the germline V gene (reference sequence) are LNHDA and SQIVND. From cysteine to phenylalanine, the CDR3 is 11 amino acids long. Of the read, only the CDR3 DNA is kept; its 33 bases are in frame from base 1. Unmatched junction bases come to 7, with V trimmed by 8 bases and J by 13 bases.

About this clone: This receptor's antigen is unknown. Base-call qualities are not available, and no considerably larger clone is one nucleotide away.

The donors were included in the validation cohort of over a hundred subjects, a group kept apart from the roughly 670-subject first cohort. The TCR comes from a man between 18 and 35 years old in good health and CMV-seronegative. The specimen sequenced was PBMCs. The chain is assembled from TRBV19 and TRBJ2-2; TRBD2 matches 7 bases in the middle. The CDR3: CASSWGGWLFF. The DNA sequence is given as TGTGCCAGTTCTTGGGGAGGGTGGCTGTTTTTT.